This T cell receptor beta chain was sequenced in a study of beta chain features in type 1 diabetes. Overall study context: Age and gender were similar between patients and healthy donors, as were cell yields.

The J segment lost 6 bases and the V segment lost 7 bases, leaving 11 bases of the junction unmatched. Germline V gene sequence: CDR1 SGDLS, CDR2 YYNGEE. CDR3 length equals 15 residues. On this clone: Antigen unknown.

The study's findings and limits: Moderately but significantly shorter TCRB CDR3s were found in Type 1 diabetes patients in all four CD4+ subsets.

The sequenced template was cDNA made from the entire isolated RNA. TCRdb's copy holds only in-frame clones and misses some; the assay was immunoSEQ multiplex PCR. Of under 950,000 clones in the sample, 15% to 20% are singletons; the top ten hold 0.023%. The TCR originated in a woman aged 18-29 years in good health. Sample: naive CD4+ T cells from blood. The chain employs TRBV9 and TRBJ2-1; 9 bases map to TRBD2. CDR3 DNA: TGTGCCAGCTCCACCGTAGCGGGAGCCCCCAATGAGCAGTTCTTC. Translated, it gives CASSTVAGAPNEQFF.